The 3 T cell receptor beta chains listed next were all sequenced from one sample in a study of T cells in Graves' hyperthyroidism and ophthalmopathy. Template material for amplifying TCR beta CDR3 regions consisted of RNA transcripts. First-round RT-PCR of the TCR CDR3 relied on the HTBI primer set. MiXCR, run by TCRdb on the multiplex PCR reads, gives a single entry per CDR3 protein. Here the sample spans around 570,000 distinct CDR3 sequences, nearly 20% being singletons. The sequencing sample was made of blood. These receptors all stem from a man aged 40-49 years with Graves' ophthalmopathy.

This clonotype was detected many times. The rearrangement uses TRBV6-2 or TRBV6-3 and TRBJ1-5; TRBD1 agrees at 7 bases. The CDR3 extends over 13 amino acids. Trimming at V came to 7 bases and at J to 2 bases, leaving 2 bases not matched to a gene. Germline V gives CDR1 MNHEY, CDR2 SVGEGT. CDR3 protein: CASKTGGNQPQHF. The CDR3 region has the DNA TGTGCCAGCAAAACAGGGGGCAATCAGCCCCAGCATTTT.

This clonotype was recorded once. The chain joins TRBV27 to TRBJ2-3, with 8 bases identical to TRBD2. CDR3 length equals 13 residues. Germline V gene sequence: CDR1 MNHEY, CDR2 SMNVEV (reference sequence). V was pared by 5 bases and J by 9 bases, with 7 bases of the junction left unmatched. This CDR3 is CASSSGRGATQYF. The CDR3 DNA sequence: TGTGCCAGCAGTAGCGGGAGAGGGGCGACGCAGTATTTT.

The chain employs TRBV9 and TRBJ2-7, with TRBD1 as a possible D gene (5 bases). Trimming cost V 0 bases and J 0 bases, with 10 bases left between them. This CDR3 comprises 15 residues. Per the germline V gene, CDR1 is SGDLS and CDR2 is YYNGEE. The CDR3 here is CASSVGQHSSYEQYF. CDR3 nucleotide sequence: TGTGCCAGCAGCGTAGGACAGCATAGCTCCTACGAGCAGTACTTC.